The entry below describes one T cell receptor beta chain. Its antigen is not identified. RNA transcripts served as template for amplifying TCR beta CDR3 sequences. The authors performed first-round RT-PCR with HTBI primers and then a second-round multiplex PCR. TCRdb re-derived calls from the multiplex PCR reads in MiXCR, one entry per CDR3 protein. The data show over 450,000 distinct CDR3 sequences, around 15% seen once. Trimming cost V 0 bases and J 0 bases, with 8 bases left between them. The CDR3 extends over 15 amino acids. CDR1 is LNHNV and CDR2 is YYDKDF in the germline V gene (reference sequence). This entry belongs to a study of Graves' ophthalmopathy and Graves' hyperthyroidism. Study at large: Peripheral blood collection took place at initial diagnosis, before any treatment.

Moderate-to-severe activity, CAS at least 3, NOSPECS at least 4 and duration under 3 months characterized donors with ophthalmopathy. Physicians reached a diagnosis by relying on clinical symptoms, serum thyroxine, TRAb, thyroid ultrasound and orbital computed tomography. Study-wide points: Detected in blood as well were most expanded thyroid clonotypes with frequency above 0.001.

The TCR originated in a woman aged 30 to 39 with Graves' ophthalmopathy. The chain recombines TRBV15 with TRBJ1-2; D gene ambiguous. Sequencing input: blood. CDR3 amino acids: CATSRDRVANYGYTF. CDR3 DNA: TGTGCCACCAGCAGAGATCGGGTAGCTAACTATGGCTACACCTTC.